This T cell receptor beta chain was retrieved from a study of blood T cell repertoires in COVID-19. CDR1 is LGHNA and CDR2 is YSLEER in the germline V gene. Trimming took 0 bases from V and 3 from J; bases not matched to a gene: 5. The CDR3 runs to 16 residues. Measured with immunoSEQ multiplex PCR; TCRdb has only the in-frame clones, and not every one. The sample lists some 250,000 clones, roughly 80% occurring once. The clonotype comes from a woman between 18 and 30 years old with acute or convalescent COVID-19. The specimen was peripheral blood. The chain employs TRBV4-3 and TRBJ2-3; TRBD2 agrees at 8 bases. CDR3 amino acids: CASSQDVSSGTDTQYF. DNA of the CDR3: TGCGCCAGCAGCCAAGATGTTTCTAGCGGGACAGATACGCAGTATTTT.